The T cell receptor beta chain under discussion was sequenced for a study of blood T cell repertoires in COVID-19. On the study more broadly: Collection of acute and convalescent COVID-19 samples took place in the United States, Italy and Spain. The cDNA or gDNA used as material had been derived from T cells, B-cell-depleted T cells, or PBMCs.

Under the authors' procedure: Quantification of nucleated cells was approximated via reference gene primer amplification. This table comes from immunoSEQ multiplex PCR, and its TCRdb copy is limited to in-frame clones, with some not included. V, J and clone size are those of that table, while D and trimming were read from the DNA. The table has about 60,000 clones, around 90% seen once. CDR1 SGHNT and CDR2 YYREEE come from the germline V gene (reference sequence). V was cut by 3 bases and J by 1 base, with 9 bases left in between. This CDR3 contains 14 residues. This chain connects TRBV5-4 to TRBJ2-3; possibly TRBD2 for D (6 bases). Sequenced material: peripheral blood. This TCR came from a human donor with acute or convalescent COVID-19. The donor label of this sample is uncertain. In DNA form, the CDR3 reads TGTGCCAGCAGCTGGGGGGTGCGCACAGATACGCAGTATTTT. It encodes CASSWGVRTDTQYF.